This paragraph reports one TCR beta chain. Participants came from under 30 US areas, aged roughly 18 to 89 years. The data were taken from a study of blood T cell repertoires in COVID-19. Germline V lookup: CDR1 LGHNA, CDR2 YNFKEQ. The CDR3 contains 19 residues. V lost 2 bases, J lost 4 bases, and 13 bases stayed unmatched. Profiling relied on immunoSEQ multiplex PCR, and the TCRdb table lists in-frame clones only, not all of them. The table includes some 330,000 clones, more than 90% detected once. Sequenced input: PBMCs or T cells enriched from blood (not recorded which). The chain joins TRBV4-2 to TRBJ2-3; 12 nucleotides match TRBD2. The clonotype comes from a woman aged 30 to 39 who had recovered from COVID-19. The CDR3 nucleotides are TGTGCCAGCAGCCAATCCCTCGTTGGGGGACTAGCGGGCGCAGATACGCAGTATTTT. Translation gives CASSQSLVGGLAGADTQYF.